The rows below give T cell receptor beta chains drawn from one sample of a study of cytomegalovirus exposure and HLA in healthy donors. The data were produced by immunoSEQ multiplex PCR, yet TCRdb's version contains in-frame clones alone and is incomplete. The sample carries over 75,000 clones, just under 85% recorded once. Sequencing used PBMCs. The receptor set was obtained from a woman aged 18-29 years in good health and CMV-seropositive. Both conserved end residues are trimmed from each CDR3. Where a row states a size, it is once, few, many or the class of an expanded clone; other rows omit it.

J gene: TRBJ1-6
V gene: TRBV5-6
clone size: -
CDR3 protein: ASSSGPGQGGSPLH

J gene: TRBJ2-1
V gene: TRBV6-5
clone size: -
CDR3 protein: ASSYPGTPNEQF

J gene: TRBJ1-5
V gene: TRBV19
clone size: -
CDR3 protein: ASSIPSQPQH

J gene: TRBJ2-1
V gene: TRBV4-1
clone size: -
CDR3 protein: ASSQGSGLAGVEQF

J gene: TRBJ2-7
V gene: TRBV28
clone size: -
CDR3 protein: AIIPGQRSYEQY

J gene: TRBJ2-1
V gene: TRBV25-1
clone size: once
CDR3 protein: ASSEYGTGSYNEQF

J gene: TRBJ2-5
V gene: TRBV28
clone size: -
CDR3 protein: ASSRTSGRYPQETQY

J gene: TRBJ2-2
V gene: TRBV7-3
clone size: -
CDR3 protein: ASSLSGARTGELF

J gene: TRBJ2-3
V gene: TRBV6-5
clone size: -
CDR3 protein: ASSYRSRSTDTQY

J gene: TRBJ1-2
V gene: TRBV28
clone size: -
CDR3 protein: ASSSVWGQGVDYGYT

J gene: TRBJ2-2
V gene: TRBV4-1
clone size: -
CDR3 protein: ASSFTGLATGELF

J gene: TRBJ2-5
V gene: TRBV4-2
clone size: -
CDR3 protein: ASSQEKLLETQY

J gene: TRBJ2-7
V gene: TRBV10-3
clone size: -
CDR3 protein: AISDQTRQYYEQY

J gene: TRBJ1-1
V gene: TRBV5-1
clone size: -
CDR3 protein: ASPSQDRAGDTEAF

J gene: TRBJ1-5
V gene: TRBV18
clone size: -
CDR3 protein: ASSRVQGEVQPQH

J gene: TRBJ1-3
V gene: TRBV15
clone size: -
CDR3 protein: ATSRAFRQGGGNTIY

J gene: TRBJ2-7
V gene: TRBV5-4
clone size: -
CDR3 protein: ASSLGSGNSYEQY

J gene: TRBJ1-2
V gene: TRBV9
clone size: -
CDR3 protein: ASSPTGAGDYGYT

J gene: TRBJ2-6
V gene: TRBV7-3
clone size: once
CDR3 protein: ASSLRGQASGANVLT

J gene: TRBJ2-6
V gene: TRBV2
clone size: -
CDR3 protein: APGGGPNVLT

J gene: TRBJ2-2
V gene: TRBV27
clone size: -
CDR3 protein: ASSSPDWLAGELF

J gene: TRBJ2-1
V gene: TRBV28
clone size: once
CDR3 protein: ASSLGGGTSGPPYNEQF

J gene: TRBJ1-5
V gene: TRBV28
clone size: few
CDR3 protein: ASSPSNGANQPQH

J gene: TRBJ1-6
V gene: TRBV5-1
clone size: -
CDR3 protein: ASSLREHHNSPLH

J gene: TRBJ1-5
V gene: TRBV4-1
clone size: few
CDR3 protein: ASSQDNEGNQPQH

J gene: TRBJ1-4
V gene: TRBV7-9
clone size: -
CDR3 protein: ASSSSLANEKLF

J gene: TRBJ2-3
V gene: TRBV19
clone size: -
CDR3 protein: ASRYLSTDTQY

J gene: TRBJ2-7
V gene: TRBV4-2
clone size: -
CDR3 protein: ASSQAGQAAYEQY

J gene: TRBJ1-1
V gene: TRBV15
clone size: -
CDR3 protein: ATSRDGTGVTEAF

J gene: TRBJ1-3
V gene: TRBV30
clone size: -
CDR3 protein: AWSLQFAGNTIY

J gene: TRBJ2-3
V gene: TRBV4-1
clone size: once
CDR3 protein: ASSQEGTSGDTQY

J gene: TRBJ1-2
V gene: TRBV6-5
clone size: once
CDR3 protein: ASSGDRDRNGYT

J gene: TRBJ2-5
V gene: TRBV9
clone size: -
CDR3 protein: ASSASGQLGFAQY

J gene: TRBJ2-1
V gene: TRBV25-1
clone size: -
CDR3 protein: ASSESSGSYNEQF

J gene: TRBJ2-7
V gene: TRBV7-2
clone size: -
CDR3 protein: ASNSGAALTSGAYEQY